A single sample is the source of the 16 T cell receptor beta chains below, sequenced in a study of blood T cell repertoires in COVID-19. Measured with immunoSEQ multiplex PCR; TCRdb has only the in-frame clones, and not every one. The sample holds roughly 180,000 clones, 86% seen once. Material for sequencing was PBMCs or T cells enriched from blood (not recorded which). The receptors stem from a woman under 40 who had recovered from COVID-19.

The chain couples TRBV7-2 to TRBJ1-2, with 9 nucleotides matching TRBD1. Germline CDR1 is SGHTA and CDR2 is FQGNSA. The CDR3 has 17 amino acids. With 2 bases clipped from V and 4 bases from J, the junction kept 11 bases outside the gene matches. As DNA, the CDR3 is TGTGCCAGCAGCTTAAGGGGACAGGGCTCAATTAGCTATGGCTACACCTTC. Amino acids: CASSLRGQGSISYGYTF.

The CDR3 loop is CASSLRDGRPQHF. The CDR3 DNA reads TGTGCCAGCAGCCTGCGGGACGGCCGTCCCCAGCATTTT. The chain is built from TRBV7-8 and TRBJ1-5, with a tentative D call TRBD1 (5 bases). Looked up from germline, CDR1 is SGHVS and CDR2 is FQNEAQ. V was trimmed by 5 bases and J by 10 bases, leaving 15 bases between them. This CDR3 is 13 amino acids long.

The chain combines TRBV19 with TRBJ1-3; 7 positions match TRBD1. This CDR3 comprises 15 residues. Germline V gene sequence: CDR1 LNHDA, CDR2 SQIVND (reference sequence). The V and J ends lost 3 bases and 1 base, in that order; junction bases with no gene match: 3. The CDR3 region is CASSIRGRSGNTIYF. The DNA for the CDR3 is TGTGCCAGTAGTATTAGGGGGCGATCTGGAAACACCATATATTTT.

The chain carries TRBV12-3 or TRBV12-4 and TRBJ1-2; D possibly corresponds to TRBD1 (6 bases). The ends were cut back, 4 bases at V and 3 bases at J, with 9 bases in the middle. This CDR3 region has 13 residues. The CDR3 reads CASSSSGDYGYTF. The CDR3 region has the DNA TGTGCCAGCAGTTCCTCAGGGGACTATGGCTACACCTTC.

This clone was detected once. The gene calls are TRBV15 and TRBJ1-2; D not certain. This CDR3 region has 13 residues. CDR1 and CDR2 (germline): LNHNV, YYDKDF (reference sequence). The germline V and J ends were trimmed by 0 bases and 7 bases, with 9 bases remaining between them. This CDR3 is CATSRDMAGGYTF. In DNA form, the CDR3 reads TGTGCCACCAGCAGAGATATGGCGGGTGGCTACACCTTC.

The chain recombines TRBV2 with TRBJ2-3; 14 nucleotides line up with TRBD2. Germline CDR1 reads SNHLY; CDR2 reads FYNNEI. The CDR3 is made up of 15 amino acids. The junction had 2 bases not matched to a gene; V was cut back by 5 bases and J by 4 bases. The CDR3 sequence: CASSRGLAGADTQYF. CDR3 DNA sequence: TGTGCCAGCAGTCGGGGACTAGCGGGAGCAGATACGCAGTATTTT.

The chain is built from TRBV4-1 and TRBJ1-1; 9 bases match TRBD1. The V gene's germline CDR1 is MGHRA and CDR2 YSYEKL. The CDR3 is made up of 16 amino acids. V dropped 4 bases and J dropped 0; count of bases not matched to a gene: 6. The CDR3 loop reads CASSPGTGILNTEAFF. The CDR3, as DNA: TGCGCCAGCAGCCCGGGGACAGGGATCTTGAACACTGAAGCTTTCTTT.

The CDR3 here is CASSIDGTSGTGELFF. The CDR3 nucleotides are TGTGCCAGTAGTATCGACGGGACTAGCGGGACCGGGGAGCTGTTTTTT. J is TRBJ2-2 and V is TRBV19; TRBD2 matches 12 bases. Germline values: CDR1 LNHDA, CDR2 SQIVND (reference sequence). This CDR3 contains 16 residues. V shed 3 bases, J shed 5 bases, and the junction held 4 bases outside the gene matches.

The rearrangement links TRBV27 to TRBJ1-1, with D possibly TRBD1 on 6 matching bases. The CDR3 spans 15 residues. Germline V gives CDR1 MNHEY, CDR2 SMNVEV (reference sequence). Trimming shortened V by 3 bases and J by 6 bases, and 17 bases separated the two germline ends. The CDR3 reads CASSFSQGLRSEAFF. The CDR3 bases are TGTGCCAGCAGTTTTAGTCAGGGGTTGAGATCTGAAGCTTTCTTT.

The J gene is TRBJ2-7, the V gene TRBV7-5; the tabulated D call, TRBD2, remains unverified against the DNA. TRBV7-5 is flagged as a pseudogene. The CDR3 loop spans 14 amino acids. CDR3 in amino acids: CARSTLILNHEQYF. CDR3 sequence (DNA): TGTGCCAGAAGTACGTTAATACTTAACCACGAGCAGTACTTC.

The chain employs TRBV24-1 and TRBJ1-5, with 8 bases lining up with TRBD1. Looked up from germline, CDR1 is KGHDR and CDR2 is SFDVKD. There are 15 residues in the CDR3. V gave up 4 bases and J gave up 2 bases; unmatched junction bases: 3. The CDR3 loop reads CATSDETGGNQPQHF. CDR3 coding DNA: TGTGCCACCAGTGACGAGACAGGGGGCAATCAGCCCCAGCATTTT.

The gene calls are TRBV28 and TRBJ2-3; 15 bases map to TRBD2. This CDR3 contains 16 residues. Unmatched junction bases numbered 4, after V lost 3 bases and J lost 6 bases. Germline V CDR1 and CDR2: MDHEN, SYDVKM. CDR3 sequence reads: CASSLGLAGGGDTQYF. CDR3 in DNA: TGTGCCAGCAGTTTGGGACTAGCGGGAGGAGGGGATACGCAGTATTTT.

This chain uses TRBV7-2 with TRBJ1-5, with 8 bases lining up with TRBD1. The CDR3 spans 15 residues. The ends lost 5 bases at V and 6 bases at J; junction bases unmatched: 9. Germline CDR1 SGHTA, CDR2 FQGNSA. The CDR3 sequence: CASSPGQVMGQPQHF. CDR3 bases: TGTGCCAGCAGCCCGGGACAGGTCATGGGTCAGCCCCAGCATTTT.

In its sample, this clone was seen once. The chain combines TRBV28 with TRBJ2-5, with D unclear. Germline CDR1 reads MDHEN; CDR2 reads SYDVKM. Trimming took off 6 bases at V and 7 bases at J, with 9 bases between the two ends. This CDR3 comprises 11 residues. CDR3 region: CASSSWRTQYF. The DNA of the CDR3 is TGTGCCAGCAGCTCTTGGAGGACCCAGTACTTC.

This clone was seen a handful of times. The CDR3 is CASSPQTSPGELFF. In nucleotides, the CDR3 is TGTGCCAGCAGCCCGCAGACTAGCCCCGGGGAGCTGTTTTTT. The chain is built from TRBV7-9 and TRBJ2-2, with TRBD2 identical over 7 bases. CDR1 is SEHNR and CDR2 is FQNEAQ in the germline V gene (reference sequence). There are 14 residues in the CDR3. With V trimmed by 5 bases and J by 6 bases, 6 bases remained unmatched.

The rearrangement links TRBV5-8 to TRBJ2-1; tentative D call: TRBD1 (5 bases). Germline CDR1 reads SGHTS; CDR2 reads YDEGEE. Trimming cost V 0 bases and J 3 bases, with 10 bases left between them. This CDR3 comprises 15 residues. The DNA for the CDR3 is TGTGCCAGCAGCTTGGCCAGGGTCCTCTACAATGAGCAGTTCTTC. Translating gives CASSLARVLYNEQFF.